A single sample is the source of the 5 T cell receptor beta chains below, sequenced in a study of blood T cells in healthy people across ages. The second PCR ran roughly 7 to 12 cycles with a sample-barcoded 5' primer and J-beta primers. TCRdb ran MiXCR on the 5' RACE reads and lists one entry per CDR3 protein. The table lists approximately 600,000 distinct CDR3 sequences, around three fifths of them singletons. Sequencing used blood. The receptors originated from a man aged 60-69 years in good health.

The CDR3 is CAIKGQGGYGYTF. The CDR3, as DNA: TGTGCCATCAAGGGACAGGGGGGCTATGGCTACACCTTC. The rearrangement joins TRBV10-3 to TRBJ1-2; 11 bases fit TRBD1. The CDR3 is 13 residues long. Germline V gene data show CDR1 as ENHRY and CDR2 as SYGVKD. V trimming: 7 bases; J trimming: 4 bases; junction bases outside the gene matches: 2.

The gene calls are TRBV7-9 and TRBJ1-1; 11 bases match TRBD1. The length of the CDR3 is 15 residues. With 5 bases clipped from V and 5 bases from J, the junction kept 7 bases outside the gene matches. Germline CDR1 SEHNR, CDR2 FQNEAQ (reference sequence). Here the CDR3 reads CASSGGQGAFTEAFF. Here the CDR3 DNA reads TGTGCCAGCAGCGGTGGACAGGGGGCTTTTACTGAAGCTTTCTTT.

The sample holds a few counts of this clonotype. The chain combines TRBV4-2 with TRBJ2-7; 8 nucleotides align to TRBD1. Trimming removed 3 bases from V and 4 bases from J; junction bases left unmatched: 14. This CDR3 is 17 amino acids long. CDR1 and CDR2 (germline): LGHNA, YNFKEQ. The CDR3 DNA follows: TGTGCCAGCAGCCATGCGCCTGTGGACAGGGTTGGGTACGAGCAGTACTTC. Translation gives CASSHAPVDRVGYEQYF.

The CDR3 DNA follows: TGTGCCAGCAGTGTCGACAGCAGAAACACCATATATTTT. This gives the protein CASSVDSRNTIYF. The chain links TRBV6-1 to TRBJ1-3; D might be TRBD1 (5 bases). Germline-derived CDR1 and CDR2 are MNHNS and SASEGT. The V and J ends lost 4 bases and 5 bases respectively, with 9 bases between them. This CDR3 is 13 amino acids long.

A few counts support this clonotype. The genes are TRBV12-3 or TRBV12-4 and TRBJ1-5; 7 positions match TRBD1. V was pared by 5 bases and J by 1 base, with 2 bases of the junction left unmatched. CDR3 size: 14 residues. CDR3 loop: CASSRTGSNQPQHF. CDR3 DNA sequence: TGTGCCAGCAGTCGGACAGGCAGCAATCAGCCCCAGCATTTT.